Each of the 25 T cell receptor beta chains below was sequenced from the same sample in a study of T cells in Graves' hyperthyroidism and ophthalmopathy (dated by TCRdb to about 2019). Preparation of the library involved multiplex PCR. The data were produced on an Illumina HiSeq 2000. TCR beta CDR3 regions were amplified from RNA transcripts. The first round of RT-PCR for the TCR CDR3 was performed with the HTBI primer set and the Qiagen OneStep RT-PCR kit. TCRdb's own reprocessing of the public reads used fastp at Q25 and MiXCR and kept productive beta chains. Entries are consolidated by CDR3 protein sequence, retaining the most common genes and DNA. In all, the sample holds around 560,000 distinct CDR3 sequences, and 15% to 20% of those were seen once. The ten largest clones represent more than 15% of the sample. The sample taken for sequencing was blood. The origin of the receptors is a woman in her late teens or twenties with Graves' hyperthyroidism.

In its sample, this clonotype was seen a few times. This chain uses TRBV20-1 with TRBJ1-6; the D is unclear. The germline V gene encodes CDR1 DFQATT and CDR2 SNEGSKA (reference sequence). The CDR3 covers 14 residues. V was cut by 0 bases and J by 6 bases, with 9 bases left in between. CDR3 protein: CSARDGVVNSPLHF. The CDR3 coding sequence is TGCAGTGCTAGAGATGGGGTCGTTAATTCACCCCTCCACTTT.

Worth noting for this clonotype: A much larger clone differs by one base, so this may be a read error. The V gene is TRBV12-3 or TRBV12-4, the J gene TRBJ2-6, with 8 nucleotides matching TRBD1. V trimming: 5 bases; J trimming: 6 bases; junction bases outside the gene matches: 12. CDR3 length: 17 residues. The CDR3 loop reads CASSQLNRGSEANVLTF. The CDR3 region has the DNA TGTGCCAGCAGTCAGTTGAACAGGGGGTCGGAGGCCAACGTCCTGACTTTC.

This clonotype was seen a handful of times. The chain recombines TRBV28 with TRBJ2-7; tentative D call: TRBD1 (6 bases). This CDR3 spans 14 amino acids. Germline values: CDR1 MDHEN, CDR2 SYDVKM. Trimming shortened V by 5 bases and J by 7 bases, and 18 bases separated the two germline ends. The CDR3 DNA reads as TGTGCCAGCAGTATCCCGGGCAGGGGCGGAGAGCAGTACTTC. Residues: CASSIPGRGGEQYF.

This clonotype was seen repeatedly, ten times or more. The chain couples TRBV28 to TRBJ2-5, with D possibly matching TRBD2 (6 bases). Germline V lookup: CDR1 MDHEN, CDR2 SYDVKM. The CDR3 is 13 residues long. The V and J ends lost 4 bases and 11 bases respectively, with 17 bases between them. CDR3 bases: TGTGCCAGCAGTTCCCCTCCATTGGGGGGACAGTACTTC. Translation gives CASSSPPLGGQYF.

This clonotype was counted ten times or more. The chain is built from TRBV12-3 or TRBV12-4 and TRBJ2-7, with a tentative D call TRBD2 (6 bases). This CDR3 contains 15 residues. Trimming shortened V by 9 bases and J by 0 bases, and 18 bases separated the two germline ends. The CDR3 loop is CASQEGEGSSYEQYF. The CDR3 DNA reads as TGTGCCAGTCAGGAGGGTGAGGGGTCCTCCTACGAGCAGTACTTC.

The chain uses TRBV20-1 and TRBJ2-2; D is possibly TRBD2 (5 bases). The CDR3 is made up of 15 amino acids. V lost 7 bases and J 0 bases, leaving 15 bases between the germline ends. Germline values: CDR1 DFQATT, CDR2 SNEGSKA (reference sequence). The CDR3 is CSVEGSVTNTGELFF. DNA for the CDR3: TGCAGTGTCGAAGGGAGCGTAACGAACACCGGGGAGCTGTTTTTT.

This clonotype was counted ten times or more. The CDR3 nucleotides read TGCAGTGCTAGGCCGGGACTAGCGAGAGGGGGTAATGAGCAGTTCTTC. Its translation: CSARPGLARGGNEQFF. The rearrangement joins TRBV20-1 to TRBJ2-1, with 10 bases that match TRBD2. Germline assignment: CDR1 DFQATT and CDR2 SNEGSKA (reference sequence). This CDR3 contains 16 residues. Trimming took 3 bases from V and 7 from J; bases not matched to a gene: 12.

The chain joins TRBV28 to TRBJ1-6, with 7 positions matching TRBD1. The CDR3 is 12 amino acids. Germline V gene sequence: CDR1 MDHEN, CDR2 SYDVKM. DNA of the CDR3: TGTGCAGGACAGGATGATAATTCACCCCTCCACTTT. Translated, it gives CAGQDDNSPLHF.

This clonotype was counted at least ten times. The CDR3 nucleotides read TGTGCCAGCAGCACTAGCGGGAGATCTCTGGAGACCCAGTACTTC. Amino acids: CASSTSGRSLETQYF. The genes are TRBV5-4 and TRBJ2-5, with 11 bases identical to TRBD2. V lost 4 bases, J lost 5 bases, and 7 bases stayed unmatched. The CDR3 runs 15 residues. CDR1 is SGHNT, CDR2 YYREEE, per germline (reference sequence).

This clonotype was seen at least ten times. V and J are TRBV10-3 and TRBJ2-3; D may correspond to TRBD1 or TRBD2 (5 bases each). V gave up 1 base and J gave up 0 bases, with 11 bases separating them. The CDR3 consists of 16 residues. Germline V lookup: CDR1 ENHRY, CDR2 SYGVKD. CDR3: CAISELGDGSTDTQYF. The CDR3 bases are TGTGCCATCAGTGAGTTGGGGGACGGGAGCACAGATACGCAGTATTTT.

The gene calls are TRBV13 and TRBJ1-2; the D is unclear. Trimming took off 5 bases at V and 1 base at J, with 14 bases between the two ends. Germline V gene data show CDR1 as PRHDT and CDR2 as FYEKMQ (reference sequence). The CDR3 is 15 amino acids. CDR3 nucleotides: TGTGCCAGCAGCCTAAGTACAGCCCATAACTATGGCTACACCTTC. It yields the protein CASSLSTAHNYGYTF.

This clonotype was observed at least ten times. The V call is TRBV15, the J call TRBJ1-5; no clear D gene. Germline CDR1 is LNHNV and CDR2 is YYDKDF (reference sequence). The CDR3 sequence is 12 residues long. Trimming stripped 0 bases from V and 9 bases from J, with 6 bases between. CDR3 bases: TGTGCCACCAGCAGAGATAACCGGCCCCAGCATTTT. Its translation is CATSRDNRPQHF.

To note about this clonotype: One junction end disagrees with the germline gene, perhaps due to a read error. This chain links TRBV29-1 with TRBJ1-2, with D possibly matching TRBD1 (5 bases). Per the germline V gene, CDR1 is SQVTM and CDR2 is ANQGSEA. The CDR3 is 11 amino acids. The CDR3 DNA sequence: TGCAGCGTTGGGCAGGGCTATGGCCACACCTTC. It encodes CSVGQGYGHTF. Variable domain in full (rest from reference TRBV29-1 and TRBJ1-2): SAVISQKPSRDICQRGTSLTIQCQVDSQVTMMFWYRQQPGQSLTLIATANQGSEATYESGFVIDKFPISRPNLTFSTLTVSNMSPEDSSIYLCSVGQGYGHTFGSGTRLTVV.

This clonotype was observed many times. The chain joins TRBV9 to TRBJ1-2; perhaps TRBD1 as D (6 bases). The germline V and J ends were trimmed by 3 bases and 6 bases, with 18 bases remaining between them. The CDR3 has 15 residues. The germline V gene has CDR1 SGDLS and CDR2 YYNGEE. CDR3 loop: CASSAENRDGNGYTF. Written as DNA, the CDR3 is TGTGCCAGCAGCGCCGAGAACAGGGACGGGAATGGCTACACCTTC.

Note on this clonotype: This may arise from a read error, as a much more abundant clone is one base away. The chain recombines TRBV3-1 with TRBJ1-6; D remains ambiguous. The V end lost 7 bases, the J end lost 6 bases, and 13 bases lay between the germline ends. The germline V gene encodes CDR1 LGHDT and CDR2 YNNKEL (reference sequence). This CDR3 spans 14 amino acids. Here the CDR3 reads CASNHGRGNSPLHF. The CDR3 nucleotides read TGTGCCAGCAACCATGGTAGAGGTAATTCACCCCTCCACTTT.

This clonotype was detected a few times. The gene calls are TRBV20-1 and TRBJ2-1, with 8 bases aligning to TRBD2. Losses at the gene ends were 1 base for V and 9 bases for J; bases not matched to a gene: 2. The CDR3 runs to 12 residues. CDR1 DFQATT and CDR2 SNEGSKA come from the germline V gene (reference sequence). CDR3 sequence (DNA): TGCAGTGCTAGAGCGGGGGGGGTTGAGCAGTTCTTC. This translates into CSARAGGVEQFF.

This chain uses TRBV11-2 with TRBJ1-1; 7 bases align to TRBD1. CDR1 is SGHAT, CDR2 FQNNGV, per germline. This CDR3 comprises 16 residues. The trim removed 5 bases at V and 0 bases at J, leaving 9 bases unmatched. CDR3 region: CASSQSRGLVNTEAFF. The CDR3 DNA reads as TGTGCCAGCAGCCAATCTAGGGGGCTGGTGAACACTGAAGCTTTCTTT.

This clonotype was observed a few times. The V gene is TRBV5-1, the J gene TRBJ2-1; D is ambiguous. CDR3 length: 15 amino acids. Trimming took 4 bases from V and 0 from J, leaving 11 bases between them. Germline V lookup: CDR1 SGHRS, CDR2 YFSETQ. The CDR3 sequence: CASSQTFSSYNEQFF. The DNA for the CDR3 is TGCGCCAGCAGCCAGACTTTCAGCTCCTACAATGAGCAGTTCTTC.

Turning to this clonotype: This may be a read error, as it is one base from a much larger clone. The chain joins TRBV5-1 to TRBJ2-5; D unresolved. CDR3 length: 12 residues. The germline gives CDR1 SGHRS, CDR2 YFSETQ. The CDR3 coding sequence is TGCGCCAGCAGCCTTACGTTGGAGACCCGGTACTTC. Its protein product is CASSLTLETRYF.

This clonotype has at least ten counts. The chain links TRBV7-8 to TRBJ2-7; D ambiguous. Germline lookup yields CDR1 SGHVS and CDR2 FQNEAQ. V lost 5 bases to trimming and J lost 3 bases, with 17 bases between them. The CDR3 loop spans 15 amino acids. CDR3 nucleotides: TGTGCCAGCAGCGTCGTAGGTGCGTTAAGCTACGAGCAGTACTTC. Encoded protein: CASSVVGALSYEQYF.

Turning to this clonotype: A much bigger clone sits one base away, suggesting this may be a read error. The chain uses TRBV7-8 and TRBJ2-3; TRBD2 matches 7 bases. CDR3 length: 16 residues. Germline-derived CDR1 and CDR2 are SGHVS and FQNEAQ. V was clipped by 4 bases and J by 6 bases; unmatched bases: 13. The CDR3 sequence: CASSSRTGGSGDTQYF. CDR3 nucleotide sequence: TGTGCCAGCAGCTCCCGGACTGGCGGGAGTGGCGATACGCAGTATTTT.

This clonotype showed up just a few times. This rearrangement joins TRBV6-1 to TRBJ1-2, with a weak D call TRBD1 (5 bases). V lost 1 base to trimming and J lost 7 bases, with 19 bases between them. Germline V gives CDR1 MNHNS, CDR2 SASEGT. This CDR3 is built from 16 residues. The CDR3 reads CASSEESGGRSSGYTF. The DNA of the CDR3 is TGTGCCAGCAGTGAAGAATCCGGGGGAAGATCGTCTGGCTACACCTTC.

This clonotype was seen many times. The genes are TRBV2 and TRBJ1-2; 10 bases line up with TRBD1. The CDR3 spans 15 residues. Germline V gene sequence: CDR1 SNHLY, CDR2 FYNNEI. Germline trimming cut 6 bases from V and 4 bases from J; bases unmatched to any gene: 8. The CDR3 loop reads CASSPGGQGFYGYTF. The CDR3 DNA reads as TGTGCCAGCAGCCCTGGGGGACAGGGGTTCTATGGCTACACCTTC.

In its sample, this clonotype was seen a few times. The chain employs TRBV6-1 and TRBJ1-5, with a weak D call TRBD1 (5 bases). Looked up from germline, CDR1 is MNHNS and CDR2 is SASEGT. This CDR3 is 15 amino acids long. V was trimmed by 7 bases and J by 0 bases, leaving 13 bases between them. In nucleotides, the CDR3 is TGTGCCAGCACCCAGCGGGGCACTAGCAATCAGCCCCAGCATTTT. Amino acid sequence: CASTQRGTSNQPQHF.

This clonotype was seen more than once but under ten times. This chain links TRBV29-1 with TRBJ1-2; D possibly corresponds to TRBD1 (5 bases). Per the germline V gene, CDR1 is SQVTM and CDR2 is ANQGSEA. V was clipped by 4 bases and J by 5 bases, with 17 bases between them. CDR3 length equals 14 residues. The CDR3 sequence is CSVVRGHEGYGYTF. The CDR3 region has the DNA TGCAGCGTTGTTCGGGGCCACGAAGGATATGGCTACACCTTC.